Described below is a single TCR beta chain sequence and its context. This sample stems from a study of beta chain features in type 1 diabetes. Expressed TCRB transcripts were sequenced after all isolated RNA was converted to cDNA. Approximately 3.6 million reads were obtained on average from naive, central memory and regulatory T cell samples. The assay was immunoSEQ multiplex PCR, and TCRdb's table has in-frame clones only and misses some. This sample carries fewer than 900,000 clones, roughly 15% of them seen once, and the ten largest clones take 0.02% to 0.025%. This TCR came from a woman aged 18-35 years in good health. The source material was naive CD4+ T cells from blood.

CDR3 amino acids: CASSSIYYGYTF. DNA for the CDR3: TGTGCCAGCAGCTCGATTTACTATGGCTACACCTTC. The chain has TRBV7-8 and TRBJ1-2; D not resolved. V lost 4 bases and J lost 3, with 6 bases in between. The CDR3 runs 12 residues. Germline V gene lookup returns CDR1 SGHVS and CDR2 FQNEAQ.